This passage covers 16 T cell receptor beta chains from one sample sequenced in a study of control samples from healthy donors and cancer patients. Assay: immunoSEQ multiplex PCR; the TCRdb copy retains only in-frame clones and omits some. This sample carries 100,000 to 150,000 clones, about nine tenths of them seen once, and the ten largest clones take around 6%. Sequenced sample: blood. Every receptor here comes from a man younger than 35 in good health.

The chain couples TRBV25-1 to TRBJ2-7; TRBD2 aligns across 11 bases. CDR3 length: 14 amino acids. Losses at the gene ends were 4 bases for V and 7 bases for J; bases not matched to a gene: 6. CDR1 is MGHDK, CDR2 SYGVNS, per germline. This CDR3 reads CASSGTSGGWEQYF. The CDR3 nucleotides are TGTGCCAGCAGTGGAACTAGCGGGGGTTGGGAGCAGTACTTC.

DNA for the CDR3: TGTGCCAGCAGTTTGGGAGGACAGGGGGCCGGCGTAGGTGGCTACACCTTC. Its protein product is CASSLGGQGAGVGGYTF. The rearrangement links TRBV28 to TRBJ1-2, with 11 bases fitting TRBD1. CDR1 and CDR2 from the germline V gene are MDHEN and SYDVKM. The CDR3 is made up of 17 amino acids. V was pared by 3 bases and J by 7 bases, with 13 bases of the junction left unmatched.

The rearrangement links TRBV25-1 to TRBJ2-3; TRBD2 aligns across 11 bases. Germline CDR1 reads MGHDK; CDR2 reads SYGVNS. The CDR3 is 17 residues long. V shed 1 base and J 4 bases; nucleotides not matched to a gene: 7. The CDR3 region is CASSEFTSGGIADTQYF. In DNA, the CDR3 is TGTGCCAGCAGTGAATTCACTAGCGGGGGTATCGCAGATACGCAGTATTTT.

The chain links TRBV2 to TRBJ1-4; 9 bases match TRBD1. This CDR3 is built from 15 residues. Germline V gene data show CDR1 as SNHLY and CDR2 as FYNNEI. J was trimmed by 2 bases and V by 5 bases; bases with no gene match: 3. CDR3: CASSTDRGTNEKLFF. The CDR3 bases are TGTGCCAGCAGTACTGACAGGGGGACTAATGAAAAACTGTTTTTT.

The chain joins TRBV5-1 to TRBJ1-2, with 10 positions matching TRBD1. Germline-derived CDR1 and CDR2 are SGHRS and YFSETQ. The junction had 7 bases not matched to a gene; V was cut back by 4 bases and J by 1 base. The CDR3 is 16 amino acids. The CDR3 loop reads CASSPVDRGLNYGYTF. The CDR3 DNA sequence: TGCGCCAGCAGCCCCGTCGACAGGGGGCTTAACTATGGCTACACCTTC.

In this sample, this clone turned up a few times. This chain links TRBV19 with TRBJ2-1; 8 bases agree with TRBD2. The germline V gene has CDR1 LNHDA and CDR2 SQIVND (reference sequence). CDR3 length: 14 amino acids. V dropped 10 bases and J dropped 6; count of bases not matched to a gene: 11. Here the CDR3 reads CATSATSVINEQFF. In DNA form, the CDR3 reads TGTGCCACCTCTGCGACTAGCGTTATCAATGAGCAGTTCTTC.

The chain links TRBV6-1 to TRBJ2-7, with TRBD1 matching 7 bases. The CDR3 covers 16 residues. Unmatched junction bases numbered 9, after V lost 4 bases and J lost 0 bases. Germline CDR1 MNHNS, CDR2 SASEGT. CDR3 in DNA: TGTGCCAGCAGTGTCGGGACAGTCTCAATCTCCTACGAGCAGTACTTC. Protein sequence: CASSVGTVSISYEQYF.

The table lists this clone with a few counts. The chain recombines TRBV5-4 with TRBJ1-2; possible D gene TRBD1, 6 bases. CDR3 length: 13 residues. The ends were cut back, 4 bases at V and 4 bases at J, with 11 bases in the middle. Germline V CDR1 and CDR2: SGHNT, YYREEE (reference sequence). As DNA, the CDR3 is TGTGCCAGCAGCCGGACAGCTGGCTATGGCTACACCTTC. This encodes CASSRTAGYGYTF.

The chain recombines TRBV19 with TRBJ2-7; 7 bases are a match to TRBD1. After removal of 8 bases from V and 7 bases from J, the junction contained 5 bases not matched to a gene. Germline V gene sequence: CDR1 LNHDA, CDR2 SQIVND (reference sequence). The CDR3 consists of 11 residues. This chain's CDR3 is CASLLQGEQYF. The DNA for the CDR3 is TGTGCCAGTCTCTTACAGGGGGAGCAGTACTTC.

This clone is a singleton in its sample. V and J are TRBV14 and TRBJ2-2; D gene ambiguous. The CDR3 totals 16 residues. Germline lookup yields CDR1 SGHDN and CDR2 FVKESK. Trimming cost V 2 bases and J 6 bases, with 16 bases left between them. This chain's CDR3 is CASSQRVRATAGELFF. The CDR3 nucleotides are TGTGCCAGCAGCCAACGGGTTAGGGCAACGGCCGGGGAGCTGTTTTTT.

This chain uses TRBV2 with TRBJ1-2; 8 nucleotides line up with TRBD1. V trimming: 1 base; J trimming: 4 bases; junction bases outside the gene matches: 8. This CDR3 region has 16 residues. Germline loops: CDR1 SNHLY, CDR2 FYNNEI. CDR3 protein: CASSEVWTGTLYGYTF. In DNA form, the CDR3 reads TGTGCCAGCAGTGAAGTTTGGACAGGGACCCTCTATGGCTACACCTTC.

The chain couples TRBV15 to TRBJ2-1; D is undetermined. The CDR3 loop spans 12 amino acids. V lost 4 bases, J lost 4 bases, and 5 bases lay in between. Looked up from germline, CDR1 is LNHNV and CDR2 is YYDKDF (reference sequence). The CDR3 reads CATSIRYNEQFF. CDR3 sequence (DNA): TGTGCCACCAGCATAAGGTACAATGAGCAGTTCTTC. The full variable domain, with the rest looked up from reference TRBV15 and TRBJ2-1, is DAMVIQNPRYQVTQFGKPVTLSCSQTLNHNVMYWYQQKSSQAPKLLFHYYDKDFNNEADTPDNFQSRRPNTSFCFLDIRSPGLGDTAMYLCATSIRYNEQFFGPGTRLTVL.

V and J are TRBV19 and TRBJ2-5, with unresolved D. Germline CDR1 LNHDA, CDR2 SQIVND (reference sequence). The CDR3 covers 15 residues. V was trimmed by 2 bases and J by 0 bases, leaving 10 bases between them. In DNA form, the CDR3 reads TGTGCCAGTAGTATATCCCCCCAGTACCAAGAGACCCAGTACTTC. Protein sequence: CASSISPQYQETQYF.

V and J are TRBV23-1 and TRBJ1-5; 7 bases are shared with TRBD1. TRBV23-1 falls under the ORF class, with uncertain function. This CDR3 has 16 amino acids. The J segment lost 3 bases and the V segment lost 0 bases, leaving 5 bases of the junction unmatched. Here the CDR3 reads CASSQSGTEINQPQHF. CDR3 DNA: TGCGCCAGCAGTCAATCCGGGACAGAAATCAATCAGCCCCAGCATTTT.

The rearrangement uses TRBV5-1 and TRBJ2-3; TRBD2 aligns across 12 bases. Germline V lookup: CDR1 SGHRS, CDR2 YFSETQ. The J segment lost 6 bases and the V segment lost 7 bases, leaving 9 bases of the junction unmatched. The CDR3 has 15 amino acids. The CDR3, as DNA: TGCGCCAGCCTGACTAGCGGGGGCCAAGGGGATACGCAGTATTTT. Residues: CASLTSGGQGDTQYF.

This rearrangement joins TRBV10-1 to TRBJ2-3, with 8 positions matching TRBD1. Germline V lookup: CDR1 WNHNN, CDR2 SYGVQD (reference sequence). CDR3 size: 18 residues. Trimming at V came to 10 bases and at J to 2 bases, leaving 20 bases not matched to a gene. As DNA, the CDR3 is TGCGCCACCTTACCCGGACAGGGTCGTTCGGTGAACACAGATACGCAGTATTTT. It is translated as CATLPGQGRSVNTDTQYF.